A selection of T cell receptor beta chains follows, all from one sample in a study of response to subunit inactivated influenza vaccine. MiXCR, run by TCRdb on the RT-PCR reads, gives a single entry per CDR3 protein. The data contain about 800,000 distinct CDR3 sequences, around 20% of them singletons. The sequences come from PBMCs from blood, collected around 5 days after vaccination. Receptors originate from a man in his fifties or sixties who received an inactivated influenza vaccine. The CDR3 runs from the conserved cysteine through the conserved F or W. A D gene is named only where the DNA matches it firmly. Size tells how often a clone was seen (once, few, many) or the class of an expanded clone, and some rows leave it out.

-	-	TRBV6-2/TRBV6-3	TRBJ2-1	TGTGCCAGCAGCCACCTAAGGGACGAAGTTTACAATGAGCAGTTCTTC	CASSHLRDEVYNEQFF
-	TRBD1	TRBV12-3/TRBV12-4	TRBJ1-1	TGTACCAGCAGTTTAGGGACAGCAATTGCCCGGGATGTGGCTGAAGCTTTCTTT	CTSSLGTAIARDVAEAFF
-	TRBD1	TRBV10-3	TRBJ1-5	TGTGCCATCAGTGAGTCGGACAGGGGGAATCAGCCCCAGCATTTT	CAISESDRGNQPQHF
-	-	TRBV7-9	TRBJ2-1	TGTGCCAGCAACAAAAATGGTTTTGGCGGCACAAACAATGAGCAGTTCTTC	CASNKNGFGGTNNEQFF
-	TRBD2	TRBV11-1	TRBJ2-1	TGTGCCAGCAGCCGAGCAAGTGAGGGAGCGGGAAGGTACAATGAGCAGTTCTTC	CASSRASEGAGRYNEQFF
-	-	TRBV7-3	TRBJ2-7	TGTGCCAGCAGCTTAGATCTGGAGACGCGGCAGTACTTC	CASSLDLETRQYF
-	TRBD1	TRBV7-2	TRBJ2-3	TGTGCCAGCAGCCCGACAGGGGGCCGAAACATAGATACGCAGTATTTT	CASSPTGGRNIDTQYF
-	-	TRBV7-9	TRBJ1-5	TGTGCCAGCAGCAGGGGGACCGGGGCCTTTGGCAATCAGCCCCAGCATTTT	CASSRGTGAFGNQPQHF
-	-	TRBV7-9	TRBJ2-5	TGTGCCAGCAGCCTAAGGGGATCACCTACCCCCCAAGAGACCCAGTACTTC	CASSLRGSPTPQETQYF
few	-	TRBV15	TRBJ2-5	TGTGCCACCAGCAGAGAGGGTAGCCCAACGGGGAGGACCGGGACCCAGTACTTC	CATSREGSPTGRTGTQYF
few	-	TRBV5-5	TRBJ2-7	TGTGCCAGCAGCATGGCTGCCTCCAACGAGCAGTACTTC	CASSMAASNEQYF
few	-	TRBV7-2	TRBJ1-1	TGTGCCAGCAGCGTGGACAGAATATTGAACACTGAAGCTTTCTTT	CASSVDRILNTEAFF
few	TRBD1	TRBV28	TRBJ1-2	TGTGCCAGCAGTATTACAGGGGGATCGGATGGCTACACCTTC	CASSITGGSDGYTF
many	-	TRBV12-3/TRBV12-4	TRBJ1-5	TGTGCCAGCAGTTTGCGCAGGGGCAATCAGCCCCAGCATTTT	CASSLRRGNQPQHF
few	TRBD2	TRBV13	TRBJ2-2	TGTGCCAGCAGCTCAGACAGCGGGAGTAGCACCGGGGAGCTGTTTTTT	CASSSDSGSSTGELFF
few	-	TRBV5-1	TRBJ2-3	TGCGCCAGCAGCTCCGGTTTATCAGCCACAGATACGCAGTATTTT	CASSSGLSATDTQYF
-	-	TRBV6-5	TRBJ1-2	TGTGCCAGCAGTAACAACAGGGACTATGGCTACACCTTC	CASSNNRDYGYTF
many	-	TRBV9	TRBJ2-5	TGTGCCAGCAGCGTGGACCAAGAGACCCAGTACTTC	CASSVDQETQYF
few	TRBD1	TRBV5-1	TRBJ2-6	TGCGCCAGCAGCCCATGGGGACAGGGAGGAGCTGGGGCCAACGTCCTGACTTTC	CASSPWGQGGAGANVLTF
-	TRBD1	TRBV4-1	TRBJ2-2	TGCGCCAGCAGCTACGGGACAGCGAACACCGGGGATCTGTTTTTT	CASSYGTANTGDLFF
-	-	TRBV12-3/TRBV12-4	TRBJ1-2	TGTGCCAGCGCACAGAGAGAGGGTTATGGCTACACCTTC	CASAQREGYGYTF
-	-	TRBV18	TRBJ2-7	TGTGCCAGCTCACCACCCCGACGGTACTTC	CASSPPRRYF
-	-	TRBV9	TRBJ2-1	TGTGCCAGCAGCGTAGGGGAGCGCAGCTCCTACAATGAGCAGTTCTTC	CASSVGERSSYNEQFF
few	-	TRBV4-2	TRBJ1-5	TGTGCCAGCAGCCAAGAGGGGAGCAATCAGCCCCAGCATTTT	CASSQEGSNQPQHF
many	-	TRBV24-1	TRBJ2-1	TGTGCCACCTCCAACAGCATTATCTACAATGAGCAGTTCTTC	CATSNSIIYNEQFF
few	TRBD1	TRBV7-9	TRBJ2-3	TGTGCCAGCAGCTCCTTGACAGGGGGCAAAGATACGCAGTATTTT	CASSSLTGGKDTQYF
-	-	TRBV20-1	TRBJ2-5	TGCAGTGCTAGTTCGGGGACCCAGTACTTC	CSASSGTQYF
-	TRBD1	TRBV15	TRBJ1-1	TGTGCCACCAGCAGAGATCGCATTTTAGGGGGCTCCACCCGGGCTTTCTTT	CATSRDRILGGSTRAFF
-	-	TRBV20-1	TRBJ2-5	TGCAGTGCCCATGAGGAGGATAGTCAGACCCAGTACTTC	CSAHEEDSQTQYF
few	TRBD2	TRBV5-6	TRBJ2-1	TGTGCCAGCAGTCCAGGACTAGCCCCCCATGAGCAGTTCTTC	CASSPGLAPHEQFF
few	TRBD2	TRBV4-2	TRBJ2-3	TGTGCCAGCAGCCAAGATACGGGGGGGCCTCCAGATACGCAGTATTTT	CASSQDTGGPPDTQYF
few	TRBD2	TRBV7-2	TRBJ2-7	TGTGCCAGCAGGCGGGGATTAGCGGGAACCGGGTACGAGCAGTACTTC	CASRRGLAGTGYEQYF
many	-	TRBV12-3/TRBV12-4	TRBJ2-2	TGTGCCAGCAGTTTACCAGGGCACACCGGGGAGCTGTTTTTT	CASSLPGHTGELFF
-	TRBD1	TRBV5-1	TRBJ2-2	TGCGCCAGCAGCGGGACAGACCCAAACACCGGGGAGCTGTTTTTT	CASSGTDPNTGELFF
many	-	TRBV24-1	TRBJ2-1	TGTGCCACCAGTGATTTGTCTGGGGCCCCCTACAATGAGCAGTTCTTC	CATSDLSGAPYNEQFF
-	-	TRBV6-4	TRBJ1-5	TGTGCCAGCAGTGAAAACGGTCCGGGACCCCAGCATTTT	CASSENGPGPQHF
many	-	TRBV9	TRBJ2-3	TGTGCCAGCAGCGTAGCACGGGGTGGGGGACACTTCACAGATACGCAGTATTTT	CASSVARGGGHFTDTQYF